This is a list of T cell receptor beta chains from one sample in a study of T cell responses to AZD1222 COVID-19 vaccine. The assay was immunoSEQ multiplex PCR, and TCRdb's table has in-frame clones only and misses some. The table lists 100,000 to 150,000 clones, 88% of them singletons. Source: peripheral blood, taken on day 0 of AZD1222 vaccination. Every receptor here comes from an adult in good health. Each CDR3 is given without its conserved first and last residue.

j_call	v_call	cdr3_aa
TRBJ1-6	TRBV2	ASSDLGAYNSPLH
TRBJ1-6	TRBV27	ASSSRGSSYNSPLH
TRBJ2-1	TRBV19	ATGRQTIYNEQF
TRBJ1-2	TRBV7-2	ASGLQGAGGYT
TRBJ2-3	TRBV6-5	ASNRGGGPDTQY
TRBJ1-2	TRBV7-2	ASSSQTGGGYT
TRBJ1-5	TRBV28	ASTPGSSNQPQH
TRBJ1-3	TRBV3-1/TRBV3-2	ASSHDSSGNTIY
TRBJ2-2	TRBV28	ASSWGALNTGELF
TRBJ1-6	TRBV19	ASRTAAVNSPLH
TRBJ1-1	TRBV4-3	ASSPRGGWGTEAF
TRBJ1-3	TRBV7-9	ASSPSASSGNTIY
TRBJ2-1	TRBV18	ASSPGLAPNEQF
TRBJ1-1	TRBV7-8	ASSLMGSRTEAF
TRBJ2-2	TRBV9	ASSGTRGTGELF
TRBJ1-1	TRBV18	ASLPTVNTEAF
TRBJ1-6	TRBV5-5	ASSQSLSYLNSPLH
TRBJ2-1	TRBV4-1	ASSQEGSSGAYNEQF
TRBJ2-7	TRBV3-1/TRBV3-2	ASSQRREQY
TRBJ2-7	TRBV4-2	ASSQDGNSYEQY
TRBJ2-3	TRBV10-1	ASSPDLPMDTQY
TRBJ1-2	TRBV3-1/TRBV3-2	ASSPPVQVGYGYT
TRBJ1-1	TRBV2	ASKGQYTEAF
TRBJ1-5	TRBV6-2/TRBV6-3	ASSDIYRDQPQH
TRBJ1-2	TRBV18	ASSPPIGLIGYT
TRBJ2-7	TRBV7-8	ASSRQGVLSYEQY
TRBJ2-1	TRBV9	ASSVVTSGGNNEQF
TRBJ2-2	TRBV7-2	ASSLSHLNTGELF
TRBJ2-3	TRBV20-1	SASGGAHTQY
TRBJ2-1	TRBV18	ASSPLAPDRRRNNEQF
TRBJ1-2	TRBV12-3/TRBV12-4	ASSLGLYGYT
TRBJ2-2	TRBV9	ASSVAEGNTGELF
TRBJ2-3	TRBV9	ASSVGQGATDTQY
TRBJ2-5	TRBV24-1	ATSARDRGNTPRETQY
TRBJ1-1	TRBV28	ASNPTGVNTEAF
TRBJ1-4	TRBV6-1	ASSETIAEKLF
TRBJ1-1	TRBV11-2	ASSTLDRKVAEAF
TRBJ1-5	TRBV12-3/TRBV12-4	ASSLNRAQPQH
TRBJ2-7	TRBV28	ASTGSRGQDYEQY
TRBJ1-6	TRBV10-2	ASSAQGRSPLH